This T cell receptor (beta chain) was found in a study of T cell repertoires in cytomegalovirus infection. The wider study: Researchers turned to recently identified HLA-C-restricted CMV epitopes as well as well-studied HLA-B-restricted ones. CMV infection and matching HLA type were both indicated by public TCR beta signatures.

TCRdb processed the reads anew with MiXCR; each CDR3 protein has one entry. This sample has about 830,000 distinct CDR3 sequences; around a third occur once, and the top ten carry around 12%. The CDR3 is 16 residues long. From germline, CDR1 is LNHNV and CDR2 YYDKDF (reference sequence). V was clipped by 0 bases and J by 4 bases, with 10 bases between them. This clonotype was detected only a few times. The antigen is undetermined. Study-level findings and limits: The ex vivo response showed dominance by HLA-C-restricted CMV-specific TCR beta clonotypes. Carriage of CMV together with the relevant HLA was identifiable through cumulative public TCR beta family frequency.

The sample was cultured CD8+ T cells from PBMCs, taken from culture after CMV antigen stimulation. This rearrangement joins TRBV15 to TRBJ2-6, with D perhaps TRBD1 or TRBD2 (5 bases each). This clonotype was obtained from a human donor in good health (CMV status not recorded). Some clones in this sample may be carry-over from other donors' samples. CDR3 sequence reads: CATSRDPGTGANVLTF. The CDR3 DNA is TGTGCCACCAGCAGAGATCCAGGGACCGGGGCCAACGTCCTGACTTTC.